The next 13 T cell receptor beta chains were all read from a single sample in a study of regulatory T cells in long-lasting Graves disease. As to time point: newly diagnosed GD, antithyroid drugs for less than 3 months. From RNA extracted from PBMCs, the TCR library was made. Arm-PCR with iRepertoire HTBI primers amplified the CDR3 regions for these TCR beta libraries. TCRdb reprocessed the multiplex PCR reads with MiXCR, giving one entry per CDR3 protein. The sample lists about 440,000 distinct CDR3 sequences; over 15% were seen once. These data were likewise used in another study, on T cells in Graves' hyperthyroidism and ophthalmopathy.

Sequencing was performed on peripheral blood mononuclear cells (PBMCs), taken at new diagnosis, from a patient treated with antithyroid drugs. The origin of the receptors is a woman in her 30s with Graves disease.

This clonotype has a count of ten or more. The chain has TRBV7-8 and TRBJ2-7; 9 positions agree with TRBD2. CDR3 length equals 15 residues. Germline V gene data show CDR1 as SGHVS and CDR2 as FQNEAQ. The V gene end was trimmed by 7 bases and the J gene end by 2 bases; junction bases not matched to a gene: 9. CDR3 region: CASTLTSGPTYEQYF. In DNA form, the CDR3 reads TGTGCCAGCACCCTCACTAGCGGGCCCACCTACGAGCAGTACTTC. The variable domain in full, completed from reference TRBV7-8 and TRBJ2-7, reads GAGVSQSPRYKVAKRGQDVALRCDPISGHVSLFWYQQALGQGPEFLTYFQNEAQLDKSGLPSDRFFAERPEGSVSTLKIQRTQQEDSAVYLCASTLTSGPTYEQYFGPGTRLTVT.

As concerns this clonotype: Relative to the germline gene, one junction end is altered; a read error may explain this. Written as DNA, the CDR3 is TGTGCCAACAGCTGGGACTGGGGATTGCTGGAGCAGTTCTTC. It specifies CANSWDWGLLEQFF. This chain links TRBV5-5 with TRBJ2-1; tentative D call: TRBD2 (6 bases). Looked up from germline, CDR1 is SGHKS and CDR2 is YYEKEE (reference sequence). This CDR3 is built from 14 residues.

This clonotype was counted a few times. The chain is built from TRBV28 and TRBJ1-2; D uncertain. The ends were cut back, 2 bases at V and 4 bases at J, with 8 bases in the middle. Germline V CDR1 and CDR2: MDHEN, SYDVKM. CDR3 length: 13 amino acids. The CDR3: CASSLLDSYGYTF. For the CDR3, the DNA is TGTGCCAGCAGTTTACTTGATTCCTATGGCTACACCTTC.

This clonotype showed up many times. The genes are TRBV3-1 and TRBJ2-7, with 8 bases matching TRBD1. Germline-derived CDR1 and CDR2 are LGHDT and YNNKEL (reference sequence). The CDR3 contains 15 residues. V shed 7 bases and J 3 bases; nucleotides not matched to a gene: 11. For the CDR3, the DNA is TGTGCCAGCACCTTGGCCGGGACAGGCAACTACGAGCAGTACTTC. It codes for CASTLAGTGNYEQYF.

A word on this clonotype: A far larger clone differs by one base, so this is likely a read error. The chain combines TRBV28 with TRBJ2-1; the D gene could be TRBD1 or TRBD2 (5 bases each). CDR1 is MDHEN and CDR2 is SYDVKM in the germline V gene. Trimming removed 5 bases at V and 10 bases at J, with 24 bases between. The CDR3 sequence is 16 residues long. DNA of the CDR3: TGTGCCAGCAGTGCCGCAGGGCAGGGAGATTCCTACGAGCAGTTCTTC. Encoded protein: CASSAAGQGDSYEQFF.

In its sample, this clonotype was seen many times. The chain recombines TRBV28 with TRBJ2-3; 9 bases line up with TRBD2. With V trimmed by 3 bases and J by 0 bases, 7 bases remained unmatched. Germline CDR1 is MDHEN and CDR2 is SYDVKM. CDR3 size: 17 residues. CDR3 residues: CASSFGGLASSTDTQYF. The CDR3 DNA reads as TGTGCCAGCAGTTTTGGGGGACTAGCTTCTAGCACAGATACGCAGTATTTT.

This clonotype was seen ten or more times. The CDR3 loop reads CAIRSTGEQYF. CDR3 bases: TGTGCCATCAGATCGACAGGGGAGCAGTACTTC. The chain uses TRBV10-3 and TRBJ2-7; 7 bases align to TRBD1. V lost 6 bases, J lost 7 bases, and 3 bases stayed unmatched. CDR1 is ENHRY and CDR2 is SYGVKD in the germline V gene. The length of the CDR3 is 11 residues.

This clonotype was seen only a few times. This chain joins TRBV30 and TRBJ1-1; 8 nucleotides align to TRBD1. Germline V lookup: CDR1 GTSNPN, CDR2 SVGIG (reference sequence). After removal of 4 bases from V and 2 bases from J, the junction contained 6 bases not matched to a gene. The CDR3 contains 14 residues. The CDR3 spells CAWTLDRANTEAFF. The CDR3 DNA sequence: TGTGCCTGGACCCTGGACAGGGCTAACACTGAAGCTTTCTTT.

This clonotype has ten or more counts. The chain is built from TRBV28 and TRBJ2-3; D not resolved. This CDR3 region has 12 residues. V was cut by 6 bases and J by 5 bases, with 9 bases left in between. Germline CDR1 is MDHEN and CDR2 is SYDVKM. In nucleotides, the CDR3 is TGTGCCAGCAGCCAAGGCGTAGATACGCAGTATTTT. This codes for CASSQGVDTQYF.

This clonotype was recorded many times. This sequence joins TRBV20-1 and TRBJ1-1; weak D call: TRBD1 (6 bases). V lost 0 bases, J lost 0 bases, and 14 bases lay in between. Germline V gene lookup returns CDR1 DFQATT and CDR2 SNEGSKA (reference sequence). The CDR3 sequence is 16 residues long. Here the CDR3 reads CSARDLWGAMNTEAFF. The DNA of the CDR3 is TGCAGTGCTAGAGATCTTTGGGGGGCGATGAACACTGAAGCTTTCTTT.

This clonotype has at least ten counts. The CDR3 DNA reads as TGTGCCAGCTCACCCATGCAGGGGGCCGATCAGCCCCAGCATTTT. Translation gives CASSPMQGADQPQHF. The rearrangement links TRBV18 to TRBJ1-5; 8 bases align to TRBD1. Germline CDR1 is KGHSH and CDR2 is LQKENI. The CDR3 loop spans 15 amino acids. The J segment lost 5 bases and the V segment lost 3 bases, leaving 6 bases of the junction unmatched.

A remark on this clonotype: Sequence at one end of the junction differs from germline and may be a read error. This rearrangement joins TRBV28 to TRBJ2-5; maybe TRBD2 (6 bases). This CDR3 region has 16 residues. CDR1 and CDR2 (germline): MDHEN, SYDVKM. CDR3 loop: CASSFLPGEEQVTQYF. The DNA for the CDR3 is TGTGCCAGCAGTTTTTTGCCGGGGGAAGAGCAAGTGACCCAGTACTTC.

This clonotype was counted a few times. This may come from a read error, since a much larger clone is one base off. CDR3 sequence reads: CSATGASGRVNEQYF. CDR3 coding DNA: TGCAGTGCCACCGGGGCTAGCGGGAGAGTCAATGAGCAGTACTTC. This rearrangement joins TRBV20-1 to TRBJ2-5, with 10 bases that match TRBD2. This CDR3 is 15 amino acids long. Germline CDR1 and CDR2: DFQATT and SNEGSKA (reference sequence). The V and J ends lost 6 bases and 11 bases, in that order; junction bases with no gene match: 18.